Sequencing of this T cell receptor beta chain was carried out in a study of blood T cell repertoires in COVID-19 (dated by TCRdb to the early 2020s). Study-level background: Samples covering the acute and convalescent phases of COVID-19 were provided by collaborators in the United States, Italy and Spain. The repertoires were made available in a free public database intended to serve as a resource for research on the immune response to SARS-CoV-2. A de-identified subject ID, COVID-19 status, age in years and sex were almost always included in the sample metadata. The samples were drawn from two sources: the first 160 participants of the ongoing ImmuneRACE study, and fewer than 1,500 subjects contributed by 6 global collaborators. Where available, HLA class I and class II types were taken from metadata supplied by the sample provider and were not determined by assay-based typing. The dataset comprised deeply sampled blood TCRbeta repertoires from subjects exposed to, actively infected with, or recovered from COVID-19. The prospective study material was composed of cDNA or gDNA derived from T cells, B-cell-depleted T cells, or PBMCs. The paper as a whole reports these results and caveats: Clinical and demographic metadata were provided uncurated, with the amount varying by source and participant.

A second Seattle source provided samples from volunteer blood donors who had recovered from COVID-19. Each collaborating institution followed its own protocols to collect whole blood in K2EDTA tubes. For TCRbeta analysis, collaborators shipped samples in one of three forms: frozen whole blood, isolated PBMCs, or DNA extracted from either of those sample types. A note on this clone: Its antigen is unknown. No much larger clonotype is one base removed from it; base qualities were not supplied.

TCRbeta CDR3 regions were amplified from genomic DNA by means of the immunoSEQ Assay, a bias-controlled multiplex PCR. The authors' pipeline ran thus. The number of nucleated cells in each sample was estimated from the amplification of reference gene primers within the assay. To quantify the absolute abundance of each unique TCRbeta CDR3 rearrangement, sequence reads were collapsed and filtered. Productive Simpson clonality was computed per sample as the square root of Simpson's diversity index over productive rearrangements. TCRdb re-hosts the immuneACCESS table, in-frame sequences only. Its copies lack some clones; in the studies checked, an unresolved V gene accounts for under half of them, and the cause for the rest is not known. The V and J calls and clone size were taken over from that table, and D and trimming were inferred from the DNA. The table for this sample lists 180,000 or so clones; around 85% of them were counted only once. The ten top clones hold roughly 1.1% of the sample.

The germline V gene provides CDR1 SGHAT and CDR2 FQNNGV. Inclusive of the bounding cysteine and phenylalanine, the CDR3 is 14 residues long. CDR3 DNA only is kept here, 42 bases in frame from base 1. Cut back by 2 bases and 1 base, the V and J ends lie 5 bases apart. The receptor comes from a man in his 60s who had recovered from COVID-19. Source material: peripheral blood. The rearrangement joined TRBV11-2 to TRBJ2-2, and perhaps TRBD1 as D gene, on 5 matching bases. The CDR3 loop reads CASSLQGNTGELFF. The DNA sequence follows: TGTGCCAGCAGCTTACAGGGGAACACCGGGGAGCTGTTTTTT.